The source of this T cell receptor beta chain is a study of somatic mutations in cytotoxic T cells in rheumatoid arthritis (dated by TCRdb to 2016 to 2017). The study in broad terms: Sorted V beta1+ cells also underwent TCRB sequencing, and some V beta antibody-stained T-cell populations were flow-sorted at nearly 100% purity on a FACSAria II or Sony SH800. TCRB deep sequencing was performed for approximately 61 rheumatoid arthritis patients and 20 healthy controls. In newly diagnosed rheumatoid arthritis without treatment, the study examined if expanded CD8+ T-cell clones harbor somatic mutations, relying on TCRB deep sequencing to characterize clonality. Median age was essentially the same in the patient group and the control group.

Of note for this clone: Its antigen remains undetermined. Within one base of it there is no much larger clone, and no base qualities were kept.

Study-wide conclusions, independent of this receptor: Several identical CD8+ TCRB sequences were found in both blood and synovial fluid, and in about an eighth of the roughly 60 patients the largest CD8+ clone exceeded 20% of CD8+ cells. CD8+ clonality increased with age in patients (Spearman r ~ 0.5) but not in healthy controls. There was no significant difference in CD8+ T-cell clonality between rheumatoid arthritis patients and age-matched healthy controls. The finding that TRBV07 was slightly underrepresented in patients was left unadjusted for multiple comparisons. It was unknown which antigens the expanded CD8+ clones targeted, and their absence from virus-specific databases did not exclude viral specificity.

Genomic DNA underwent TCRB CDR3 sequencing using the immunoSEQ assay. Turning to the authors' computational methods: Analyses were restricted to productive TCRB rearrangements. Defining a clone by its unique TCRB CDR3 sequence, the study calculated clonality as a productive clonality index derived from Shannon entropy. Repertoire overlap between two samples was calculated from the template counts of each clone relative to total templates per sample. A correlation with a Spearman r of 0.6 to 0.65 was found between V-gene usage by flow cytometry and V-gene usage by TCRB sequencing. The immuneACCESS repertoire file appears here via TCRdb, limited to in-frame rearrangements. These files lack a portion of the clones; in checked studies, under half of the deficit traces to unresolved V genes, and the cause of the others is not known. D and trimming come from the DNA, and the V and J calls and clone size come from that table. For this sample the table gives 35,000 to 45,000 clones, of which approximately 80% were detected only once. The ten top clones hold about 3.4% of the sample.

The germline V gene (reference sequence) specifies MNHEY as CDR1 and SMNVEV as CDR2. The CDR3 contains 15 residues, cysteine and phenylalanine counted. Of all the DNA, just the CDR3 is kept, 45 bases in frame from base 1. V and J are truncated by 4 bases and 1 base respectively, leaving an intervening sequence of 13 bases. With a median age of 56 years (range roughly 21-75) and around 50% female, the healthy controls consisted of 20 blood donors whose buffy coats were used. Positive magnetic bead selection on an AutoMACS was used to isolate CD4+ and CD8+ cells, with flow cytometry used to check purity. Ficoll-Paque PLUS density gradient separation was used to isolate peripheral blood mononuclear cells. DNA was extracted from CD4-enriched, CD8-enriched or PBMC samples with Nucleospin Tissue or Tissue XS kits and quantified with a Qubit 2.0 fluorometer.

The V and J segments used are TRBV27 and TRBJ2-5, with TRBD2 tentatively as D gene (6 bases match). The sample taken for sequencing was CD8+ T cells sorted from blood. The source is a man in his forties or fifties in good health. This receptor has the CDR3 CASSSPGSGQETQYF. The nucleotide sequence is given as TGTGCCAGCAGTTCCCCGGGTAGCGGCCAAGAGACCCAGTACTTC.